The T cell receptor beta chain under discussion was sequenced for a study of T cell responses to AZD1222 COVID-19 vaccine. Sequencing was performed with immunoSEQ multiplex PCR; in TCRdb, only in-frame clones are kept and a portion is missing. The table records 55,000 to 75,000 clones, around nine tenths of them present only once. This receptor was identified in an adult in good health. The sequencing used peripheral blood, collected on day 0 of AZD1222 vaccination.

This CDR3 reads CASSISFANSGNTIYF. The CDR3 DNA follows: TGTGCCAGTAGTATAAGTTTCGCCAACTCTGGAAACACCATATATTTT. The rearrangement links TRBV19 to TRBJ1-3; D call uncertain. The CDR3 runs to 16 residues. Trimming took off 2 bases at V and 0 bases at J, with 11 bases between the two ends. Germline loops: CDR1 LNHDA, CDR2 SQIVND (reference sequence). Variable domain in full (rest from reference TRBV19 and TRBJ1-3): DGGITQSPKYLFRKEGQNVTLSCEQNLNHDAMYWYRQDPGQGLRLIYYSQIVNDFQKGDIAEGYSVSREKKESFPLTVTSAQKNPTAFYLCASSISFANSGNTIYFGEGSWLTVV.